This T cell receptor (beta chain) was found in a study of CD8 T cells in ankylosing spondylitis. Regarding the study as a whole: Earlier reports found some motif variants in synovial fluid and blood in reactive arthritis.

Regarding this clonotype: Antigen: not known.

Construction of TCR beta libraries was performed using quantitative 5'-RACE with molecular barcodes. TCRdb fed the 5' RACE reads into MiXCR, producing one record per CDR3 protein. This table has 150,000 to 200,000 distinct CDR3 sequences, 13% appearing once. Germline V gene lookup returns CDR1 SGHRS and CDR2 YFSETQ. Trimming cost V 4 bases and J 1 base, with 8 bases left between them. This CDR3 contains 13 residues. What was sequenced was blood, either unsorted or a sorted T cell fraction (not recorded which). This TCR was sampled from a female donor with ankylosing spondylitis or in good health (not recorded which). The V call is TRBV5-1, the J call TRBJ1-1; D not resolved. The CDR3 region has the DNA TGCGCCAGCAGCCCTCCAGCGAACACTGAAGCTTTCTTT. Protein sequence: CASSPPANTEAFF.